One sample yielded the 28 T cell receptor beta chains listed below, sequenced in a study of post-analysis software for immune sequencing data. These TCRs are of unknown antigen specificity. cDNA libraries for TCR beta contained unique molecular identifiers. TCRdb ran MiXCR on the PCR reads and lists one entry per CDR3 protein. This table holds hundreds of thousands of distinct CDR3 sequences, around a third found once. Study-level findings and limits: In patients, TRBV5-6, TRBV5-1 and TRBV20-1 belonged to 4 or 5 TRBV segments found more frequently than in controls.

The sequencing input was blood. All receptors derive from a girl between 5 and 17 years old with multiple sclerosis.

To note about this clonotype: At one of its ends the junction is not consistent with the germline gene, which may arise from a read error. The chain employs TRBV20-1 and TRBJ1-2; D remains unclear. CDR1 is DFQATT and CDR2 is SNEGSKA in the germline V gene (reference sequence). The CDR3 consists of 13 residues. CDR3 coding DNA: TGCAGTGCTAGAGAGAGAGAGCTCTATGACTACACCTTC. It encodes CSARERELYDYTF.

The rearrangement links TRBV12-3 or TRBV12-4 to TRBJ2-7; 7 bases are a match to TRBD2. This CDR3 has 14 amino acids. V lost 7 bases and J lost 1; bases outside the gene matches: 7. CDR3: CASKTGEGSYEQYF. DNA for the CDR3: TGTGCCAGCAAGACGGGGGAGGGGTCCTACGAGCAGTACTTC.

This sequence joins TRBV3-1 and TRBJ2-1; 10 bases align to TRBD2. After removal of 8 bases from V and 7 bases from J, the junction contained 14 bases not matched to a gene. CDR1 and CDR2 (germline): LGHDT, YNNKEL (reference sequence). The length of the CDR3 is 16 residues. CDR3 nucleotide sequence: TGTGCCAGCGGCCCCCTACTAGCGGGGTGGGGAAATGAGCAGTTCTTC. It encodes CASGPLLAGWGNEQFF.

The V call is TRBV29-1, the J call TRBJ1-1; D possibly corresponds to TRBD1 (6 bases). This CDR3 is built from 15 residues. Germline loops: CDR1 SQVTM, CDR2 ANQGSEA. Trimming stripped 3 bases from V and 5 bases from J, with 19 bases between. CDR3 sequence: CSVEGGTTGRTEAFF. CDR3 DNA sequence: TGCAGCGTTGAGGGGGGGACAACGGGGAGGACTGAAGCTTTCTTT. Based on the CDR3 plus reference TRBV29-1 and TRBJ1-1, the full variable domain is SAVISQKPSRDICQRGTSLTIQCQVDSQVTMMFWYRQQPGQSLTLIATANQGSEATYESGFVIDKFPISRPNLTFSTLTVSNMSPEDSSIYLCSVEGGTTGRTEAFFGQGTRLTVV.

This chain links TRBV12-3 or TRBV12-4 with TRBJ1-4, with 8 positions matching TRBD1. CDR3 length: 15 amino acids. Trimming removed 4 bases from V and 3 bases from J; junction bases left unmatched: 4. CDR3 region: CASSSQGEPNEKLFF. The CDR3, as DNA: TGTGCCAGCAGTTCACAGGGGGAACCTAATGAAAAACTGTTTTTT.

A few counts support this clonotype. V is TRBV29-1 and J is TRBJ1-5; 7 nucleotides align to TRBD1. The CDR3 runs 14 residues. V dropped 2 bases and J dropped 6; count of bases not matched to a gene: 7. CDR1 is SQVTM and CDR2 is ANQGSEA in the germline V gene. CDR3 in amino acids: CSVELAPGGQPQHF. CDR3 in DNA: TGCAGCGTTGAATTGGCCCCAGGGGGTCAGCCCCAGCATTTT.

The chain combines TRBV3-1 with TRBJ2-7, with no clear D. CDR3 length: 17 residues. Per the germline V gene, CDR1 is LGHDT and CDR2 is YNNKEL (reference sequence). The V gene lost 0 bases and the J gene lost 0 bases, with 15 bases spanning the gap. The CDR3 region is CASSQDWRPNPSYEQYF. DNA of the CDR3: TGTGCCAGCAGCCAAGACTGGCGCCCGAACCCCTCCTACGAGCAGTACTTC.

The chain uses TRBV3-1 and TRBJ2-7; possibly TRBD1 or TRBD2 for D (5 bases each). Germline V gives CDR1 LGHDT, CDR2 YNNKEL (reference sequence). V dropped 0 bases and J dropped 10 bases, with 19 bases sitting between them. The CDR3 totals 15 residues. The CDR3 loop is CASSQDGTVQESQYF. Here the CDR3 DNA reads TGTGCCAGCAGCCAAGATGGGACGGTCCAAGAGTCTCAGTACTTC.

The chain combines TRBV2 with TRBJ1-1, with 7 bases aligning to TRBD1. The V gene's germline CDR1 is SNHLY and CDR2 FYNNEI. The CDR3 contains 13 residues. Trimming took 4 bases from V and 2 from J; bases not matched to a gene: 1. The CDR3 nucleotides read TGTGCCAGCAGTGGGGACAGCAACACTGAAGCTTTCTTT. It yields the protein CASSGDSNTEAFF.

DNA of the CDR3: TGTGCCAGCAGCGTTCTCCCGGCAGGGTCGAATGGAAACACCATATATTTT. It translates to CASSVLPAGSNGNTIYF. V usage is TRBV9 and J usage is TRBJ1-3; maybe TRBD1 (5 bases). The CDR3 spans 17 residues. Germline V CDR1 and CDR2: SGDLS, YYNGEE. V was cut by 2 bases and J by 3 bases, with 18 bases left in between.

The rearrangement joins TRBV4-1 to TRBJ2-1, with a tentative D call TRBD1 (6 bases). The CDR3 has 12 amino acids. Germline V gene lookup returns CDR1 MGHRA and CDR2 YSYEKL. Trimming shortened V by 4 bases and J by 14 bases, and 15 bases separated the two germline ends. Here the CDR3 reads CASSLNYRDKFF. In nucleotides, the CDR3 is TGCGCCAGCAGCCTAAATTACAGGGATAAGTTCTTC.

This sequence joins TRBV18 and TRBJ1-2; tentative D call: TRBD1 (6 bases). V was pared by 4 bases and J by 10 bases, with 19 bases between. CDR3 length: 14 amino acids. Germline values: CDR1 KGHSH, CDR2 LQKENI. As DNA, the CDR3 is TGTGCCAGCTCACTACAGGGACAAGGGGTCAACTACACCTTC. Its translation is CASSLQGQGVNYTF. Looking up the rest from reference TRBV18 and TRBJ1-2 gives the full variable domain: NAGVMQNPRHLVRRRGQEARLRCSPMKGHSHVYWYRQLPEEGLKFMVYLQKENIIDESGMPKERFSAEFPKEGPSILRIQQVVRGDSAAYFCASSLQGQGVNYTFGSGTRLTVV.

The sample holds a few counts of this clonotype. The chain couples TRBV4-3 to TRBJ2-1; a possible D gene is TRBD2 (7 bases). The CDR3 contains 16 residues. Germline V gene data show CDR1 as LGHNA and CDR2 as YSLEER. With 6 bases removed from V and 4 bases from J, the gap between germline ends came to 19 bases. CDR3 in amino acids: CASSHSGGPSYNEQFF. CDR3 in DNA: TGCGCCAGCAGTCATTCCGGGGGGCCTTCTTACAATGAGCAGTTCTTC.

About this clonotype itself: One end of the junction varies from germline; a read error may be responsible. V and J are TRBV15 and TRBJ1-2; tentative D call: TRBD1 (5 bases). This CDR3 has 15 amino acids. Germline loops: CDR1 LNHNV, CDR2 YYDKDF (reference sequence). CDR3 protein: CAISTWSGEGYGYTF. In DNA, the CDR3 is TGTGCCATCAGCACCTGGAGCGGGGAGGGGTATGGCTACACCTTC.

V usage is TRBV29-1 and J usage is TRBJ1-1, with a tentative D call TRBD1 (6 bases). The V and J ends lost 4 bases and 7 bases respectively, with 13 bases between them. The germline V gene encodes CDR1 SQVTM and CDR2 ANQGSEA. The CDR3 is 12 residues long. As DNA, the CDR3 is TGCAGCGTTGCCCATTGGACAGATGAAGCTTTCTTT. Its protein is CSVAHWTDEAFF. Together with reference TRBV29-1 and TRBJ1-1, the CDR3 gives the full variable domain: SAVISQKPSRDICQRGTSLTIQCQVDSQVTMMFWYRQQPGQSLTLIATANQGSEATYESGFVIDKFPISRPNLTFSTLTVSNMSPEDSSIYLCSVAHWTDEAFFGQGTRLTVV.

The chain has TRBV6-4 and TRBJ1-2; TRBD1 is a possible D gene (5 bases). The CDR3 extends over 15 amino acids. CDR1 is MRHNA and CDR2 is SNTAGT in the germline V gene. Trimming removed 0 bases at V and 5 bases at J, with 13 bases between. The CDR3 loop reads CASSDSGRGVYGYTF. CDR3 bases: TGTGCCAGCAGTGACTCGGGACGGGGGGTGTATGGCTACACCTTC.

This chain connects TRBV7-2 to TRBJ1-2, with D tentatively TRBD1 (5 bases). The CDR3 has 16 residues. Trimming removed 5 bases from V and 1 base from J, with 17 bases in between. Germline loops: CDR1 SGHTA, CDR2 FQGNSA. Here the CDR3 reads CASSPGRASVNYGYTF. The CDR3 nucleotides are TGTGCCAGCAGCCCGGGCAGGGCCTCTGTTAACTATGGCTACACCTTC.

This chain links TRBV25-1 with TRBJ1-1, with a possible D match to TRBD1 (5 bases). The ends were cut back, 6 bases at V and 0 bases at J, with 11 bases in the middle. Germline CDR1 and CDR2: MGHDK and SYGVNS. The CDR3 is made up of 14 amino acids. CDR3 nucleotide sequence: TGTGCCAGCAGCACCTTGGGGGTGAACACTGAAGCTTTCTTT. Amino acids: CASSTLGVNTEAFF.

This clonotype was counted only a few times. The chain combines TRBV29-1 with TRBJ2-7; tentatively, D is TRBD1 or TRBD2 (6 bases each). The CDR3 is 13 residues long. Per germline, CDR1 SQVTM and CDR2 ANQGSEA. V lost 4 bases to trimming and J lost 4 bases, with 14 bases between them. The CDR3 loop reads CSVGLGGAYEQYF. CDR3 DNA sequence: TGCAGCGTTGGTCTCGGGGGCGCTTACGAGCAGTACTTC.

The chain recombines TRBV10-3 with TRBJ1-5, with a weak D call TRBD1 (6 bases). The germline CDR1 and CDR2 sequences are ENHRY and SYGVKD. The CDR3 length is 14 residues. V was trimmed by 5 bases and J by 6 bases, leaving 14 bases between them. The DNA for the CDR3 is TGTGCCATCAGTCCGGACAGTGAGGGTCAGCCCCAGCATTTT. It yields the protein CAISPDSEGQPQHF.

V and J are TRBV6-5 and TRBJ2-6, with 10 bases identical to TRBD1. CDR3 size: 17 residues. Germline-derived CDR1 and CDR2 are MNHEY and SVGAGI. V lost 5 bases, J lost 3 bases, and 7 bases stayed unmatched. The CDR3 DNA sequence: TGTGCCAGCAGTACAAGACAGGGGGCGGTTGGGGCCAACGTCCTGACTTTC. Translated, it gives CASSTRQGAVGANVLTF.

The gene calls are TRBV7-6 and TRBJ2-1; D is tentatively TRBD1 or TRBD2 (5 bases each). The ends were cut back, 0 bases at V and 8 bases at J, with 11 bases in the middle. Germline CDR1 is SGHVS and CDR2 is FNYEAQ. The CDR3 consists of 14 residues. CDR3 in DNA: TGTGCCAGCAGCTTAGCGGGGGACGGCGATGAGCAGTTCTTC. Amino acid sequence: CASSLAGDGDEQFF. Using reference TRBV7-6 and TRBJ2-1 for the parts outside the CDR3, the full variable domain is GAGVSQSPRYKVTKRGQDVALRCDPISGHVSLYWYRQALGQGPEFLTYFNYEAQQDKSGLPNDRFSAERPEGSISTLTIQRTEQRDSAMYRCASSLAGDGDEQFFGPGTRLTVL.

The CDR3 DNA sequence: TGTGCCAGCAGTCTAGCGGGGGCGGTTGTCGATACGCAGTATTTT. This gives the protein CASSLAGAVVDTQYF. The genes are TRBV28 and TRBJ2-3; TRBD2 matches at 10 bases. The J segment lost 6 bases and the V segment lost 5 bases, leaving 8 bases of the junction unmatched. This CDR3 is built from 15 residues. Germline V gives CDR1 MDHEN, CDR2 SYDVKM. The full variable domain, completed using reference TRBV28 and TRBJ2-3, is DVKVTQSSRYLVKRTGEKVFLECVQDMDHENMFWYRQDPGLGLRLIYFSYDVKMKEKGDIPEGYSVSREKKERFSLILESASTNQTSMYLCASSLAGAVVDTQYFGPGTRLTVL.

This clonotype has more than one count but fewer than ten. The rearrangement links TRBV30 to TRBJ1-4, with unresolved D. Trimming cost V 1 base and J 8 bases, with 8 bases left between them. From germline, CDR1 is GTSNPN and CDR2 SVGIG (reference sequence). This CDR3 contains 12 residues. This chain's CDR3 is CAWSGTAEKLFF. The CDR3 DNA sequence: TGTGCCTGGAGTGGAACAGCGGAAAAACTGTTTTTT.

V usage is TRBV7-2 and J usage is TRBJ2-3, with TRBD2 matching over 9 bases. This CDR3 spans 15 amino acids. From germline, CDR1 is SGHTA and CDR2 FQGNSA. V lost 3 bases to trimming and J lost 6 bases; unmatched junction nucleotides: 7. The chain's CDR3 is CASSFGGGAGDTQYF. CDR3 nucleotide sequence: TGTGCCAGCAGCTTCGGCGGGGGGGCAGGGGATACGCAGTATTTT.

This clonotype was recorded only once. The gene calls are TRBV5-1 and TRBJ1-1; D is unresolved. The germline CDR1 and CDR2 sequences are SGHRS and YFSETQ. The CDR3 runs 14 residues. V lost 0 bases to trimming and J lost 1 base, with 7 bases between them. CDR3 sequence reads: CASSLEAGNTEAFF. The CDR3 DNA sequence: TGCGCCAGCAGCTTGGAGGCGGGGAACACTGAAGCTTTCTTT. Drawing the rest from reference TRBV5-1 and TRBJ1-1, the complete variable domain is KAGVTQTPRYLIKTRGQQVTLSCSPISGHRSVSWYQQTPGQGLQFLFEYFSETQRNKGNFPGRFSGRQFSNSRSEMNVSTLELGDSALYLCASSLEAGNTEAFFGQGTRLTVV.

The rearrangement uses TRBV12-3 or TRBV12-4 and TRBJ2-7, with 9 positions matching TRBD1. J lost 6 bases, V lost 1 base, and 4 bases had no gene match. The length of the CDR3 is 14 residues. The CDR3 DNA sequence: TGTGCCAGCAGTTTAGGGACAGGGGTCTCCGAGCAGTACTTC. Encoded protein: CASSLGTGVSEQYF.

Only a few counts were recorded for this clonotype. This chain uses TRBV29-1 with TRBJ1-2; 8 nucleotides align to TRBD1. CDR1 is SQVTM and CDR2 is ANQGSEA in the germline V gene. Trimming cost V 4 bases and J 4 bases; bases outside gene matches: 11. The CDR3 consists of 15 residues. The CDR3 region is CSVAPSQGALYGYTF. The CDR3 coding sequence is TGCAGCGTTGCGCCTTCTCAGGGGGCCCTCTATGGCTACACCTTC.